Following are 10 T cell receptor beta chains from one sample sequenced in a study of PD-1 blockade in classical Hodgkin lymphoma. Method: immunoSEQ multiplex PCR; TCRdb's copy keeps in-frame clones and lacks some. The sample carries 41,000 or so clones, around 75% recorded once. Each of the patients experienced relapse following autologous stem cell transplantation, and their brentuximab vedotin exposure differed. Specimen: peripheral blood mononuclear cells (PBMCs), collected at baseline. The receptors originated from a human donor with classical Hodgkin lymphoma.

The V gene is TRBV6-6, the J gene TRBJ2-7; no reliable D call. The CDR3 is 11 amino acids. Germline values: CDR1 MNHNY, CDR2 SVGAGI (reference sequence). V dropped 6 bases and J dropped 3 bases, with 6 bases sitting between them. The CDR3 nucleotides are TGTGCCAGCAGCAGATACTACGAGCAGTACTTC. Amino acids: CASSRYYEQYF.

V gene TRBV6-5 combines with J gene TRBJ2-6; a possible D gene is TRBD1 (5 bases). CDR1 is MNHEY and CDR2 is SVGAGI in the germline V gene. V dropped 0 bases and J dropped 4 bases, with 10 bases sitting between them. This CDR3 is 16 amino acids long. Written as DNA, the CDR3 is TGTGCCAGCAGTTACTCCAGGGTTGGCGGGGCCAACGTCCTGACTTTC. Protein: CASSYSRVGGANVLTF.

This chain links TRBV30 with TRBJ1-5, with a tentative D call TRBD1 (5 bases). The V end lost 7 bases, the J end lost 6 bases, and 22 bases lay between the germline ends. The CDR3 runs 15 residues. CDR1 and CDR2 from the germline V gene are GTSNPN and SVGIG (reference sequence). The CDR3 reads CAFSRPGLASQPQHF. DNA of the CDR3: TGTGCCTTCTCTCGTCCAGGGTTAGCAAGTCAGCCCCAGCATTTT. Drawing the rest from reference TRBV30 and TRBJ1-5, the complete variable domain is SQTIHQWPATLVQPVGSPLSLECTVEGTSNPNLYWYRQAAGRGLQLLFYSVGIGQISSEVPQNLSASRPQDRQFILSSKKLLLSDSGFYLCAFSRPGLASQPQHFGDGTRLSIL.

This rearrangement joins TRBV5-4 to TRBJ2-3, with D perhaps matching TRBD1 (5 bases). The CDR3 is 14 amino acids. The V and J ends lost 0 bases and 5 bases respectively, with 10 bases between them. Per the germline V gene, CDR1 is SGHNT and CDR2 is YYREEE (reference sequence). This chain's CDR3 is CASSLAGYRDTQYF. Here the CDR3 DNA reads TGTGCCAGCAGCTTGGCAGGGTATCGAGATACGCAGTATTTT. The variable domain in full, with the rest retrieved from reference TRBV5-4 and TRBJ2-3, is ETGVTQSPTHLIKTRGQQVTLRCSSQSGHNTVSWYQQALGQGPQFIFQYYREEENGRGNFPPRFSGLQFPNYSSELNVNALELDDSALYLCASSLAGYRDTQYFGPGTRLTVL.

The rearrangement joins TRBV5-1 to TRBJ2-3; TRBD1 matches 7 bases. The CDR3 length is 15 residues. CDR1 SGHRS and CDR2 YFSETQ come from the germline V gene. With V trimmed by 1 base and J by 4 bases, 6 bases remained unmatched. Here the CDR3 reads CASSLRGPAADTQYF. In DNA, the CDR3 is TGCGCCAGCAGCTTGAGGGGGCCCGCCGCAGATACGCAGTATTTT.

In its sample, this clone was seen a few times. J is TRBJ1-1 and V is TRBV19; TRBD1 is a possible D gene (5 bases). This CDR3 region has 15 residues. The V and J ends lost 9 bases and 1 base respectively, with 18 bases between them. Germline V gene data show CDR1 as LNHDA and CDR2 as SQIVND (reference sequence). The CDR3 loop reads CASRPGGVSNTEAFF. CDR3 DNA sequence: TGTGCCAGCCGACCCGGGGGGGTATCGAACACTGAAGCTTTCTTT.

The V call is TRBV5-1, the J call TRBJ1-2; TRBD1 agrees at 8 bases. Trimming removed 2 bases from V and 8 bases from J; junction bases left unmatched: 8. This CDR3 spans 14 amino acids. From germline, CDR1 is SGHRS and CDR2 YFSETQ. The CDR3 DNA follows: TGCGCCAGCAGCTTCGGGACAGGTTTAGGAGGCTACACCTTC. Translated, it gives CASSFGTGLGGYTF.

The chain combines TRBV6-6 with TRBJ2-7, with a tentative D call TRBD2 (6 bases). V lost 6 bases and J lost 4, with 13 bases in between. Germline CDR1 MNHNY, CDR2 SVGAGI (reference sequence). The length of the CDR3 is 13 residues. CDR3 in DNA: TGTGCCAGCAGACCGGGACTCTTGTACGAGCAGTACTTC. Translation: CASRPGLLYEQYF.

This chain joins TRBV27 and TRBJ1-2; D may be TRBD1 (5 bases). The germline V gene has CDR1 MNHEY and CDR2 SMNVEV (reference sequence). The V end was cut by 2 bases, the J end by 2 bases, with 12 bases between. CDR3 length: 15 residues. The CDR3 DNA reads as TGTGCCAGCAGTTTACGGGTGGGGCCCAACTATGGCTACACCTTC. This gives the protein CASSLRVGPNYGYTF.

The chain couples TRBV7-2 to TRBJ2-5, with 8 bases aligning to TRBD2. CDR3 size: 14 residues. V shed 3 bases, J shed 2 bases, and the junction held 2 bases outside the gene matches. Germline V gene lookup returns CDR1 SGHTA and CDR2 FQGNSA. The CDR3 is CASSLKRGQETQYF. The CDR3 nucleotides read TGTGCCAGCAGCTTGAAGCGGGGGCAAGAGACCCAGTACTTC.